This TCR beta chain comes out of a study of sequential checkpoint blockade in melanoma. As for the study in general: First-line arms were nivolumab then ipilimumab, or the reverse, randomized 1:1. Each arm's sequence ended with maintenance nivolumab.

In its sample, this clone was seen once. V was pared by 2 bases and J by 3 bases, with 8 bases between. The CDR3 runs to 13 residues. Germline CDR1 is SNHLY and CDR2 is FYNNEI. Clones were read by immunoSEQ multiplex PCR, and TCRdb kept only the in-frame ones, dropping some. The data contain approximately 34,000 clones, approximately 85% of them singletons. Treatment described: randomized to nivolumab then ipilimumab (arm A) or the reverse (arm B). DNA-damaging chemotherapy had not been given to any patient beforehand. Live CD3+CD8+ CD19− CD56− cells were sorted from PBMCs. The clonotype comes from a human donor with melanoma. This chain connects TRBV2 to TRBJ2-7; tentative D call: TRBD2 (5 bases). The sequencing here drew on CD8+ T cells sorted from blood (inferred from file names), taken from a patient given nivolumab and ipilimumab in sequence. The CDR3 DNA follows: TGTGCCAGCAGTGAACCTAGCATCTACGAGCAGTACTTC. Translation: CASSEPSIYEQYF. Using reference TRBV2 and TRBJ2-7 for the parts outside the CDR3, the full variable domain is EPEVTQTPSHQVTQMGQEVILRCVPISNHLYFYWYRQILGQKVEFLVSFYNNEISEKSEIFDDQFSVERPDGSNFTLKIRSTKLEDSAMYFCASSEPSIYEQYFGPGTRLTVT.